Below, 21 T cell receptor beta chains from the same sample are listed, as sequenced in a study of blood T cell repertoires in COVID-19. Profiled with immunoSEQ multiplex PCR; TCRdb holds only in-frame clones, not every one. The data contain under 65,000 clones, 82% of them singletons. The sequencing input was peripheral blood. The receptors were gathered from an older woman with acute or convalescent COVID-19.

The chain employs TRBV27 and TRBJ2-7, with TRBD1 identical over 7 bases. V shed 8 bases and J 4 bases; nucleotides not matched to a gene: 8. Germline-derived CDR1 and CDR2 are MNHEY and SMNVEV (reference sequence). This CDR3 has 13 amino acids. CDR3 sequence: CASSRQGGYEQYF. The CDR3 DNA sequence: TGTGCCAGCTCGCGACAGGGCGGTTACGAGCAGTACTTC.

This clone was seen only once. The V and J genes are TRBV30 and TRBJ1-5; D ambiguous. The CDR3 has 14 amino acids. Germline CDR1 is GTSNPN and CDR2 is SVGIG (reference sequence). V was clipped by 2 bases and J by 1 base, with 9 bases between them. CDR3 protein: CAWSMVGSNQPQHF. The CDR3 region has the DNA TGTGCCTGGAGTATGGTGGGCAGCAATCAGCCCCAGCATTTT.

V usage is TRBV29-1 and J usage is TRBJ2-7; TRBD1 agrees at 9 bases. CDR1 is SQVTM, CDR2 ANQGSEA, per germline. J was trimmed by 3 bases and V by 5 bases; bases with no gene match: 5. The CDR3 sequence is 13 residues long. This CDR3 is CSVTPGQGYEQYF. The CDR3 nucleotides are TGCAGCGTTACACCGGGACAGGGCTACGAGCAGTACTTC.

This clone has just one count. CDR3 loop: CASSYRGLGTDTQYF. The CDR3 nucleotides read TGTGCCAGCAGTTACAGGGGTCTTGGGACAGATACGCAGTATTTT. This rearrangement joins TRBV6-5 to TRBJ2-3; weak D call: TRBD1 (5 bases). The CDR3 has 15 residues. CDR1 MNHEY and CDR2 SVGAGI come from the germline V gene. Trimming took 2 bases from V and 3 from J, leaving 12 bases between them.

The rearrangement uses TRBV6-5 and TRBJ2-3; D is unresolved. This CDR3 is 12 amino acids long. The V gene lost 6 bases and the J gene lost 5 bases, with 9 bases spanning the gap. Germline V lookup: CDR1 MNHEY, CDR2 SVGAGI. The CDR3: CASRVVKDTQYF. In nucleotides, the CDR3 is TGTGCCAGCAGGGTAGTCAAAGATACGCAGTATTTT.

This CDR3 is CASSILPGELFF. CDR3 in DNA: TGTGCCAGCAGCATCCTCCCCGGTGAACTGTTTTTT. The V call is TRBV7-2, the J call TRBJ1-4; D uncertain. Trimming removed 5 bases from V and 12 bases from J, with 13 bases in between. The length of the CDR3 is 12 residues. CDR1 is SGHTA and CDR2 is FQGNSA in the germline V gene.

This clone was picked up one time. The gene calls are TRBV19 and TRBJ2-1, with 9 bases lining up with TRBD2. Per the germline V gene, CDR1 is LNHDA and CDR2 is SQIVND (reference sequence). The CDR3 covers 16 residues. The ends lost 8 bases at V and 5 bases at J; junction bases unmatched: 13. This chain's CDR3 is CASDESRLAGHNEQFF. The CDR3 nucleotides read TGTGCCAGTGATGAAAGTCGGCTAGCGGGGCACAATGAGCAGTTCTTC.

This chain joins TRBV25-1 and TRBJ2-4; D is unresolved. The CDR3 runs to 12 residues. Trimming pared 4 bases from V and 5 bases from J, leaving 6 bases between. Germline loops: CDR1 MGHDK, CDR2 SYGVNS. CDR3 residues: CASSAGENIQYF. The CDR3 nucleotides are TGTGCCAGCAGTGCCGGAGAAAACATTCAGTACTTC.

This chain connects TRBV5-4 to TRBJ2-7; perhaps TRBD2 as D (6 bases). Germline V gives CDR1 SGHNT, CDR2 YYREEE (reference sequence). There are 13 residues in the CDR3. Trimming left V 2 bases short and J 3 bases short, with 9 bases between. The CDR3 DNA reads as TGTGCCAGCAGCTTATTCGGGGGCTACGAGCAGTACTTC. Amino acids: CASSLFGGYEQYF.

The rearrangement joins TRBV6-5 to TRBJ1-1; D unclear. V was shortened by 6 bases and J by 6 bases, with 14 bases between the two germline ends. Germline loops: CDR1 MNHEY, CDR2 SVGAGI. The CDR3 has 13 residues. CDR3 residues: CASRPRGGAEAFF. The CDR3 bases are TGTGCCAGCAGACCGAGAGGCGGGGCTGAAGCTTTCTTT.

The chain joins TRBV5-8 to TRBJ2-7; tentatively, D is TRBD2 (6 bases). Germline V gene lookup returns CDR1 SGHTS and CDR2 YDEGEE. The germline V and J ends were trimmed by 1 base and 5 bases, with 13 bases remaining between them. The CDR3 extends over 14 amino acids. CDR3 nucleotide sequence: TGTGCCAGCAGCTTGTTCATCGGGAGCGACGAGCAGTACTTC. It is translated as CASSLFIGSDEQYF.

V is TRBV27 and J is TRBJ2-3; D ambiguous. Germline V gives CDR1 MNHEY, CDR2 SMNVEV (reference sequence). Trimming left V 0 bases short and J 6 bases short, with 4 bases between. The CDR3 runs 12 residues. The chain's CDR3 is CASSLSRDTQYF. The CDR3 DNA is TGTGCCAGCAGTTTATCCCGTGATACGCAGTATTTT.

This clone was recorded many times. The chain recombines TRBV9 with TRBJ1-4; TRBD1 might be the D (6 bases). Germline CDR1 reads SGDLS; CDR2 reads YYNGEE. The V gene lost 6 bases and the J gene lost 0 bases, with 9 bases spanning the gap. This CDR3 is 14 amino acids long. The CDR3 protein is CASTQGTTNEKLFF. The CDR3 DNA reads as TGTGCCAGCACACAGGGTACAACTAATGAAAAACTGTTTTTT.

The rearrangement uses TRBV6-6 and TRBJ1-1; 8 bases are a match to TRBD1. With V trimmed by 4 bases and J by 0 bases, 4 bases remained unmatched. Germline V gives CDR1 MNHNY, CDR2 SVGAGI (reference sequence). The CDR3 totals 15 residues. Here the CDR3 reads CASSSQGAMNTEAFF. As DNA, the CDR3 is TGTGCCAGCAGTTCCCAGGGGGCGATGAACACTGAAGCTTTCTTT.

The chain joins TRBV27 to TRBJ1-2; TRBD1 agrees at 7 bases. CDR1 and CDR2 from the germline V gene are MNHEY and SMNVEV (reference sequence). The CDR3 is made up of 13 amino acids. Losses at the gene ends were 2 bases for V and 4 bases for J; bases not matched to a gene: 1. The CDR3 region has the DNA TGTGCCAGCAGTTTACGACAGGGCTATGGCTACACCTTC. Residues: CASSLRQGYGYTF.

The chain is built from TRBV7-9 and TRBJ1-6; no clear D gene. The CDR3 runs to 14 residues. Germline V gene lookup returns CDR1 SEHNR and CDR2 FQNEAQ (reference sequence). V dropped 3 bases and J dropped 7 bases, with 10 bases sitting between them. CDR3 DNA sequence: TGTGCCAGCAGCTTGGAGCAGACGAATTCACCCCTCCACTTT. This translates into CASSLEQTNSPLHF.

This chain joins TRBV5-5 and TRBJ2-5; possibly TRBD2 for D (5 bases). The V gene lost 1 base and the J gene lost 3 bases, with 7 bases spanning the gap. This CDR3 region has 13 residues. Germline CDR1 reads SGHKS; CDR2 reads YYEKEE (reference sequence). In nucleotides, the CDR3 is TGTGCCAGCAGCTTGTCGACTAAAGAGACCCAGTACTTC. Translation gives CASSLSTKETQYF.

This chain connects TRBV3-1 (or the pseudogene TRBV3-2) to TRBJ2-7; 12 bases are shared with TRBD2. The CDR3 totals 16 residues. Germline V gene lookup returns CDR1 LGHDT and CDR2 YNNKEL (reference sequence). Trimming took 4 bases from V and 6 from J; bases not matched to a gene: 10. Here the CDR3 DNA reads TGTGCCAGCAGCCCCACTAGCGGGGGGCCAGGGGGCGAGCAGTACTTC. Translated, it gives CASSPTSGGPGGEQYF.

This clone was counted once. The chain couples TRBV27 to TRBJ1-2; a possible D gene is TRBD1 (5 bases). Germline CDR1 is MNHEY and CDR2 is SMNVEV (reference sequence). The CDR3 is made up of 13 amino acids. V lost 5 bases to trimming and J lost 1 base, with 8 bases between them. CDR3 DNA sequence: TGTGCCAGCAGTCACCAGGGTAACTATGGCTACACCTTC. Encoded protein: CASSHQGNYGYTF.

V and J are TRBV27 and TRBJ1-4; tentatively, D is TRBD1 (5 bases). V was cut by 7 bases and J by 4 bases, with 13 bases left in between. This CDR3 is built from 14 residues. The V gene's germline CDR1 is MNHEY and CDR2 SMNVEV (reference sequence). CDR3 nucleotides: TGTGCCAGCAAGGTAGACAGAAATAATGAAAAACTGTTTTTT. Translated, it gives CASKVDRNNEKLFF.

This clone was observed once. This sequence joins TRBV5-5 and TRBJ1-5, with 7 bases identical to TRBD1. The CDR3 has 15 residues. Germline CDR1 and CDR2: SGHKS and YYEKEE (reference sequence). V shed 4 bases, J shed 0 bases, and the junction held 4 bases outside the gene matches. DNA of the CDR3: TGTGCCAGCAGCCTGACAGGGAATAGCAATCAGCCCCAGCATTTT. This encodes CASSLTGNSNQPQHF. Drawing the rest from reference TRBV5-5 and TRBJ1-5, the complete variable domain is DAGVTQSPTHLIKTRGQQVTLRCSPISGHKSVSWYQQVLGQGPQFIFQYYEKEERGRGNFPDRFSARQFPNYSSELNVNALLLGDSALYLCASSLTGNSNQPQHFGDGTRLSIL.